The clone carrying this T cell receptor (beta chain) was counted a few times. Its antigen is undetermined. The data stem from a study of identical twins. Whole-study findings and limits: Out-of-frame alpha sequences common to twins exhibited an excess of low generation probability. Instead of following the same donors, the conclusions were based on cross-sectional statistical analysis. Invariant cells of the MAIT and iNKT types might have partly distorted the zero-insertion analyses.

A template switching step contributed a universal primer site, while unique molecular identifiers were present in the cDNA. TCRdb redid the calling of the 5' RACE reads with MiXCR, one entry per CDR3 protein. This repertoire shows 310,000 or so distinct CDR3 sequences, roughly 10% found once; its top ten account for under 7.5%. The germline V and J ends were trimmed by 0 bases and 3 bases, with 10 bases remaining between them. Germline loops: CDR1 SGHRS, CDR2 YFSETQ. The CDR3 runs to 14 residues. Another study also made use of these data, one on yellow fever vaccine responses in identical twins.

The rearrangement joins TRBV5-1 to TRBJ2-7; either TRBD1 or TRBD2 may fit D (5 bases each). Sequenced: CD8+ T cells sorted from blood. The TCR was taken from a young woman in good health. CDR3 sequence reads: CASSLEGRNYEQYF. Written as DNA, the CDR3 is TGCGCCAGCAGCTTGGAGGGACGGAACTACGAGCAGTACTTC.